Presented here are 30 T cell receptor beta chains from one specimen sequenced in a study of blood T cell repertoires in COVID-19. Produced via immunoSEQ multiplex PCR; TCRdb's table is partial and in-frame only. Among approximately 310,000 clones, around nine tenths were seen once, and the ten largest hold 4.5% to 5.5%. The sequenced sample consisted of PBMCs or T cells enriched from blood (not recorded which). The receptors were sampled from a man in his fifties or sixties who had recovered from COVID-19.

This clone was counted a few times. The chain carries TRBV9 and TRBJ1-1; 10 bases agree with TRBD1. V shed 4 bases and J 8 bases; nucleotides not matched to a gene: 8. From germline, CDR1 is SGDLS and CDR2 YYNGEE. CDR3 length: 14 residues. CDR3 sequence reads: CASSPRQGAPEAFF. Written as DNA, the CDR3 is TGTGCCAGCAGCCCCAGACAGGGGGCGCCCGAAGCTTTCTTT.

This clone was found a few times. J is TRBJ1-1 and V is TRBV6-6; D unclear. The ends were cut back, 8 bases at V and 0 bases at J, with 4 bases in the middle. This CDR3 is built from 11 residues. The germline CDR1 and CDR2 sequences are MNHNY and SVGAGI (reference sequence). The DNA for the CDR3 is TGTGCCAGCTTCATGAACACTGAAGCTTTCTTT. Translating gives CASFMNTEAFF.

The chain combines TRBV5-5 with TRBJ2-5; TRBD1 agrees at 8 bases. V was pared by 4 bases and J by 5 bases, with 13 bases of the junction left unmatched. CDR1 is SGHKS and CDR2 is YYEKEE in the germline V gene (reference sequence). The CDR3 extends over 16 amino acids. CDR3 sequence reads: CASSRNTGGESETQYF. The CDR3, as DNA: TGTGCCAGCAGCCGGAATACAGGGGGTGAATCGGAGACCCAGTACTTC.

The CDR3 reads CASSPSPRGNEQFF. CDR3 nucleotides: TGTGCCAGCAGTCCGTCGCCGAGGGGGAATGAGCAGTTCTTC. The gene calls are TRBV28 and TRBJ2-1, with D maybe TRBD1 (6 bases). The length of the CDR3 is 14 residues. With 5 bases removed from V and 7 bases from J, the gap between germline ends came to 15 bases. Germline V gene lookup returns CDR1 MDHEN and CDR2 SYDVKM.

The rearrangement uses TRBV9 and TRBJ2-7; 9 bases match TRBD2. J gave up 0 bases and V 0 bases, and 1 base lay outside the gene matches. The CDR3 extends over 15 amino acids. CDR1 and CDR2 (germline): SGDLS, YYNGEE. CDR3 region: CASSVGTSVSYEQYF. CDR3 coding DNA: TGTGCCAGCAGCGTAGGGACTAGCGTCTCCTACGAGCAGTACTTC.

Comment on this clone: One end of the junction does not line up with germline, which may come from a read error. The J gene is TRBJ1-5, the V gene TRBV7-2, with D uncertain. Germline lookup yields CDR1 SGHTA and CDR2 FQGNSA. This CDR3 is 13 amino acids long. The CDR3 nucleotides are TGTGCCAGCAGCCTGGAGACCATAAGCCCCTTGAATTTT. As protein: CASSLETISPLNF. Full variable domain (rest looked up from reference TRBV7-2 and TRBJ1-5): GAGVSQSPSNKVTEKGKDVELRCDPISGHTALYWYRQSLGQGLEFLIYFQGNSAPDKSGLPSDRFSAERTGGSVSTLTIQRTQQEDSAVYLCASSLETISPLNFGDGTRLSIL.

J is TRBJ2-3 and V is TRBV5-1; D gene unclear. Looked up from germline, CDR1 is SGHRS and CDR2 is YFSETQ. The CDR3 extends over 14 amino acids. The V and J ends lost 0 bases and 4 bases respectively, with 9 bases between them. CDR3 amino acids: CASSLEAVADTQYF. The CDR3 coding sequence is TGCGCCAGCAGCTTGGAAGCCGTTGCAGATACGCAGTATTTT.

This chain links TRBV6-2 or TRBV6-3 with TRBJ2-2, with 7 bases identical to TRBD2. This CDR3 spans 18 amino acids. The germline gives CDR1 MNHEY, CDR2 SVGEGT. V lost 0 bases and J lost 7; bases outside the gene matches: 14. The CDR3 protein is CASSYSRLLAAVNGELFF. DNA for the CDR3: TGTGCCAGCAGTTACTCGAGGTTGCTAGCGGCCGTTAACGGGGAGCTGTTTTTT.

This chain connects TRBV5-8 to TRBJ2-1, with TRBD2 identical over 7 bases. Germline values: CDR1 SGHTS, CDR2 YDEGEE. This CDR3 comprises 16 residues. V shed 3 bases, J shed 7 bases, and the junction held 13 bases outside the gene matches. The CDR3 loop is CASSYKERERRNEQFF. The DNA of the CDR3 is TGTGCCAGCAGCTACAAGGAGCGGGAAAGACGTAATGAGCAGTTCTTC. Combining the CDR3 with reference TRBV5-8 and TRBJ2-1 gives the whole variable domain EAGVTQSPTHLIKTRGQQATLRCSPISGHTSVYWYQQALGLGLQFLLWYDEGEERNRGNFPPRFSGRQFPNYSSELNVNALELEDSALYLCASSYKERERRNEQFFGPGTRLTVL.

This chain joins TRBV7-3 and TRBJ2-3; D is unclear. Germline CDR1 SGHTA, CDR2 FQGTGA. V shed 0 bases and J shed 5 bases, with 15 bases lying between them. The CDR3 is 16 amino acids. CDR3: CASSLTKLGSRDTQYF. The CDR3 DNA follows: TGTGCCAGCAGCTTAACGAAGCTCGGTTCACGAGATACGCAGTATTTT.

DNA for the CDR3: TGTGCCAGCAGCTTACGGTTAGGTAGCGGGACCTACGAGCAGTACTTC. It is translated as CASSLRLGSGTYEQYF. The gene calls are TRBV11-2 and TRBJ2-7, with 8 bases aligning to TRBD2. In germline, CDR1 is SGHAT, CDR2 FQNNGV. The CDR3 totals 16 residues. V shed 2 bases, J shed 2 bases, and the junction held 8 bases outside the gene matches.

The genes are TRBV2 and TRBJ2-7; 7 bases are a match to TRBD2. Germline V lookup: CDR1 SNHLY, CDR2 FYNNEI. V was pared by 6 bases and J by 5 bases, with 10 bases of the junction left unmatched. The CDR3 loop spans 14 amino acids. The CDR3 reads CASRVGAGVHEQYF. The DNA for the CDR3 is TGTGCCAGCAGGGTCGGTGCGGGGGTCCACGAGCAGTACTTC.

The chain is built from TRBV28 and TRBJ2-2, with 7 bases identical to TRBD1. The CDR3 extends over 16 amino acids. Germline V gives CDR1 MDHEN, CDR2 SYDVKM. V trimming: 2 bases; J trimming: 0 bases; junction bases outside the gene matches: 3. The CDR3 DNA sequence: TGTGCCAGCAGTTTAGGGGGACAGACGAACACCGGGGAGCTGTTTTTT. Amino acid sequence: CASSLGGQTNTGELFF.

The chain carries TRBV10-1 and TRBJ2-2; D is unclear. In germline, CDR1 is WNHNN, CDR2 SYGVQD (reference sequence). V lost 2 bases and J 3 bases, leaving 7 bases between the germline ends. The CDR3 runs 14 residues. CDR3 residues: CASSEKPDTGELFF. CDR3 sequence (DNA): TGCGCCAGCAGTGAGAAGCCGGACACCGGGGAGCTGTTTTTT.

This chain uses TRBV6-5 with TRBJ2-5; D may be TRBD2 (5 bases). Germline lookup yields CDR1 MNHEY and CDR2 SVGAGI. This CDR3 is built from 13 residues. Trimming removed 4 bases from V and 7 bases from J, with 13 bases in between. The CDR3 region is CASSFGRGRTQYF. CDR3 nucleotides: TGTGCCAGCAGTTTCGGTCGGGGTCGGACCCAGTACTTC.

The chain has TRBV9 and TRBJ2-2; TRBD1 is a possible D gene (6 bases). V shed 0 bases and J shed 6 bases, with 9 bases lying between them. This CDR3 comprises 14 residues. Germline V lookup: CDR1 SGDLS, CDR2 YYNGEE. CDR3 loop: CASSVGRTAGELFF. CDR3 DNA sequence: TGTGCCAGCAGCGTAGGCCGGACAGCCGGGGAGCTGTTTTTT.

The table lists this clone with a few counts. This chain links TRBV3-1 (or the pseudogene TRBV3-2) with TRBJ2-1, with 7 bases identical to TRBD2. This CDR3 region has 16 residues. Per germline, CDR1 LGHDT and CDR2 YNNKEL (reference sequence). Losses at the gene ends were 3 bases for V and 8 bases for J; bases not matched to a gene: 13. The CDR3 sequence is CASSHPTAGASYEQFF. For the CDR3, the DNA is TGTGCCAGCAGCCATCCCACCGCGGGAGCTAGTTATGAGCAGTTCTTC.

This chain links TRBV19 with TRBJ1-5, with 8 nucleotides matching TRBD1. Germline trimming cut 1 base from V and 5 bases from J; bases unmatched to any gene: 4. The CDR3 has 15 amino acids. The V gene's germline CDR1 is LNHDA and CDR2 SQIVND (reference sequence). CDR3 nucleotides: TGTGCCAGTAGTATAGTTGGGACAGGCCATCAGCCCCAGCATTTT. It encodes CASSIVGTGHQPQHF. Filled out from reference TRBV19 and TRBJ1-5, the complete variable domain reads DGGITQSPKYLFRKEGQNVTLSCEQNLNHDAMYWYRQDPGQGLRLIYYSQIVNDFQKGDIAEGYSVSREKKESFPLTVTSAQKNPTAFYLCASSIVGTGHQPQHFGDGTRLSIL.

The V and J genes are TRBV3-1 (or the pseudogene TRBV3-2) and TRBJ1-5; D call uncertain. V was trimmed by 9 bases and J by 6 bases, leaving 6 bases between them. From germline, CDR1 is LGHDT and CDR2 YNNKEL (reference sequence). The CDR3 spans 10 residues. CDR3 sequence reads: CARESQPQHF. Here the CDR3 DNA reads TGTGCCAGGGAGTCTCAGCCCCAGCATTTT.

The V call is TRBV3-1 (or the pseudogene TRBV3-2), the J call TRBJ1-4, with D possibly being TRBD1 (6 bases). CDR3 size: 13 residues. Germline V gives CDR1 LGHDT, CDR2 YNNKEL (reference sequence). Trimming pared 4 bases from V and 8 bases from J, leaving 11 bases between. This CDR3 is CASSRSQGEKLFF. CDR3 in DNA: TGTGCCAGCAGCCGATCCCAGGGGGAAAAACTGTTTTTT.

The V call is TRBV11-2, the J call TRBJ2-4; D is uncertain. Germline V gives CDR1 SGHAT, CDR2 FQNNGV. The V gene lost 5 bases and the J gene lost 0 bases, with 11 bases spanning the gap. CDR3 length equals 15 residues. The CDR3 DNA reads TGTGCCAGCAGCCATAGCAGACTAGCCAAAAACATTCAGTACTTC. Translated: CASSHSRLAKNIQYF.

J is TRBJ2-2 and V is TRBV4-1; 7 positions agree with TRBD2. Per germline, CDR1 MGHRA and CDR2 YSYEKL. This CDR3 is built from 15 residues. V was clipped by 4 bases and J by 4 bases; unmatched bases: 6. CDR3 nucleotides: TGCGCCAGCAGCCCCTTGGGGGGGGGCACCGGGGAGCTGTTTTTT. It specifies CASSPLGGGTGELFF.

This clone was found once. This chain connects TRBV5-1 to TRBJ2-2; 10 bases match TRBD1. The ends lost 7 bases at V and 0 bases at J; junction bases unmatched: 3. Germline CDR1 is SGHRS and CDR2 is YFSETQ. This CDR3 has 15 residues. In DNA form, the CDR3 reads TGCGCCAGCGAGACAGGGGGCGCGAACACCGGGGAGCTGTTTTTT. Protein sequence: CASETGGANTGELFF.

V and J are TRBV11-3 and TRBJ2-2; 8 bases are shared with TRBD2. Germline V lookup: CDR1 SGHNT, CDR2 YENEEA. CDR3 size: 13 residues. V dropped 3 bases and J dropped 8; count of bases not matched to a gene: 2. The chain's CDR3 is CASSFGLAGELFF. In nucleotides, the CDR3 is TGTGCCAGCAGCTTTGGACTAGCTGGGGAGCTGTTTTTT.

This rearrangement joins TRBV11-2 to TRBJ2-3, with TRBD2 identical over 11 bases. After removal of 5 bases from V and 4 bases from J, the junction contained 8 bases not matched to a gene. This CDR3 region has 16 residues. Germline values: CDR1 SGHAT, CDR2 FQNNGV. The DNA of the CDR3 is TGTGCCAGCAGCCGTTTTAGCGGGAGGGGGGCAGATACGCAGTATTTT. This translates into CASSRFSGRGADTQYF. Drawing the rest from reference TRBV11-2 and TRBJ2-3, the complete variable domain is EAGVAQSPRYKIIEKRQSVAFWCNPISGHATLYWYQQILGQGPKLLIQFQNNGVVDDSQLPKDRFSAERLKGVDSTLKIQPAKLEDSAVYLCASSRFSGRGADTQYFGPGTRLTVL.

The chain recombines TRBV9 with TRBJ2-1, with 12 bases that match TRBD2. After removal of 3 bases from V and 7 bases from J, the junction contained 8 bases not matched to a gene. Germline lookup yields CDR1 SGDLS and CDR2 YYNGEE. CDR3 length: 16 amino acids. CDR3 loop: CASSGSGLAGPNEQFF. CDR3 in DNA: TGTGCCAGCAGCGGATCGGGACTAGCGGGCCCTAATGAGCAGTTCTTC.

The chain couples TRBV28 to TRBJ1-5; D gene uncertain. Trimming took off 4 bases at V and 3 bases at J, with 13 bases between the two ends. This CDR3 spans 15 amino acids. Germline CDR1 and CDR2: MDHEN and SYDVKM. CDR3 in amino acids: CASSSPGRNNQPQHF. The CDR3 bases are TGTGCCAGCAGTTCTCCAGGAAGGAACAATCAGCCCCAGCATTTT.

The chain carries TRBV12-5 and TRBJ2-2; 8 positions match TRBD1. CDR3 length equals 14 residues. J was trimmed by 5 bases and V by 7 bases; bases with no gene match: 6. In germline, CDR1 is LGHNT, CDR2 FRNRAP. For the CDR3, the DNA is TGTGCTAGTGTACCCGGACAGGGAACCGGGGAGCTGTTTTTT. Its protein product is CASVPGQGTGELFF.

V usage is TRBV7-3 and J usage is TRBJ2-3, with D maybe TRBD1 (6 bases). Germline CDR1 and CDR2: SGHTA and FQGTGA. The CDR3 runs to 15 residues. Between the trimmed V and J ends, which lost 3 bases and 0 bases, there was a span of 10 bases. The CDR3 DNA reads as TGTGCCAGCAGCTTCACCGGGACAAGCACAGATACGCAGTATTTT. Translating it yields CASSFTGTSTDTQYF.

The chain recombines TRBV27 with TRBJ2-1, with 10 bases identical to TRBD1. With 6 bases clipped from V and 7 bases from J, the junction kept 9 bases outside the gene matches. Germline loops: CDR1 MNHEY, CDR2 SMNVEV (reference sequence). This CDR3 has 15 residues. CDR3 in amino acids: CASSLFGTGENEQFF. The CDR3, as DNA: TGTGCCAGCAGCCTTTTCGGGACAGGGGAAAATGAGCAGTTCTTC.